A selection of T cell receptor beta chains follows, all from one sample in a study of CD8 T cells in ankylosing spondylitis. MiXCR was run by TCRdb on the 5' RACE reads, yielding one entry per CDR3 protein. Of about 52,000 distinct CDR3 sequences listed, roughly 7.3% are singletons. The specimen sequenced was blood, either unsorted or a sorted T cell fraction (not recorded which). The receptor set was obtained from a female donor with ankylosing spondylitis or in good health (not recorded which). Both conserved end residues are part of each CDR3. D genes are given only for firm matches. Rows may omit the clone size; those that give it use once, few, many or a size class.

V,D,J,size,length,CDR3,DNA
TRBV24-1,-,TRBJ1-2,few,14,CATSDFTQDYGYTF,TGTGCCACCAGTGATTTTACCCAGGACTATGGCTACACCTTC
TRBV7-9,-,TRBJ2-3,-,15,CASSFGGAGTDTQYF,TGTGCCAGCAGCTTTGGAGGGGCGGGCACAGATACGCAGTATTTT
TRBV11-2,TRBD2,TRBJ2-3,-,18,CACSYPISGGAGADTQYF,TGTGCCTGCAGCTACCCGATTAGCGGGGGGGCGGGGGCAGATACGCAGTATTTT
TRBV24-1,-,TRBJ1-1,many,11,CATFFNTEAFF,TGTGCCACCTTTTTTAACACTGAAGCTTTCTTT
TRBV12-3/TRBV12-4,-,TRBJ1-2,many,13,CASSLGGNYGYTF,TGTGCCAGCAGTTTGGGGGGCAACTATGGCTACACCTTC
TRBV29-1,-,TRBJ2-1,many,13,CSVVPNTRDEQFF,TGCAGCGTTGTTCCGAACACGAGAGATGAGCAGTTCTTC
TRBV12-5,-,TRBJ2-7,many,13,CASGLGGTYEQYF,TGTGCTAGTGGTTTGGGCGGTACCTACGAGCAGTACTTC
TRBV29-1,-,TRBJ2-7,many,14,CSVVRIGGRDEQYF,TGCAGCGTTGTCCGGATCGGGGGAAGAGACGAGCAGTACTTC
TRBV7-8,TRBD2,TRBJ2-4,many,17,CASSLRTSGVAKNIQYF,TGTGCCAGCAGCCTTCGGACTAGCGGTGTAGCCAAAAACATTCAGTACTTC
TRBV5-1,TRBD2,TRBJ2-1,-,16,CASRISGGDSYNEQFF,TGCGCCAGCCGAATTAGCGGGGGGGACTCCTACAATGAGCAGTTCTTC
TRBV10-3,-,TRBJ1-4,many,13,CAIRDSPNEKLFF,TGTGCCATCAGGGACAGTCCGAATGAAAAACTGTTTTTT
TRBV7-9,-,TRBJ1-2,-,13,CASSFGESYGYTF,TGTGCCAGCAGCTTCGGGGAATCCTATGGCTACACCTTC
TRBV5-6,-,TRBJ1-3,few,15,CASSSDQGKGNTIYF,TGTGCCAGCAGCTCCGACCAGGGGAAGGGAAACACCATATATTTT
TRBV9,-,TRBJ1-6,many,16,CASSVDRGPYNSPLHF,TGTGCCAGCAGCGTAGATAGAGGCCCCTATAATTCACCCCTCCACTTT
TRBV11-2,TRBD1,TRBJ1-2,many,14,CASSRTGANYGYTF,TGTGCCAGCAGCCGGACAGGCGCTAACTATGGCTACACCTTC
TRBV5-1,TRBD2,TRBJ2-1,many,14,CASSPSGNYNEQFF,TGCGCCAGCAGCCCTAGCGGGAACTACAATGAGCAGTTCTTC
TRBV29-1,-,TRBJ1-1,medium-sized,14,CSVEGGQTNTEAFF,TGCAGCGTTGAAGGTGGACAGACGAACACTGAAGCTTTCTTT